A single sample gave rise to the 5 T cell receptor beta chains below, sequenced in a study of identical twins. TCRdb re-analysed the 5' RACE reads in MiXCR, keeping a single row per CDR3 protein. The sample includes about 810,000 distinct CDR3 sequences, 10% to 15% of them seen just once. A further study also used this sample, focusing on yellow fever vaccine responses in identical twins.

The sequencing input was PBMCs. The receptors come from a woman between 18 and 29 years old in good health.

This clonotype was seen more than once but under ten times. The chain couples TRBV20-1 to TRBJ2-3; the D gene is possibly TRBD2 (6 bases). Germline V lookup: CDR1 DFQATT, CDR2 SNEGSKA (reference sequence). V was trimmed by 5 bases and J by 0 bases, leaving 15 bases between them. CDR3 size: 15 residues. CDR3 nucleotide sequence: TGCAGTGCTCGTCAGTCGGGGACTAGCACAGATACGCAGTATTTT. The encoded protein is CSARQSGTSTDTQYF.

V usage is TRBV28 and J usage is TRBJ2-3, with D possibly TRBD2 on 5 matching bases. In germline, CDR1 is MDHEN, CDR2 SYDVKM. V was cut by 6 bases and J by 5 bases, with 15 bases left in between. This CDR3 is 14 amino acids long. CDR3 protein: CASRHTAAGDTQYF. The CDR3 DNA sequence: TGTGCCAGCAGACATACGGCGGCGGGAGATACGCAGTATTTT.

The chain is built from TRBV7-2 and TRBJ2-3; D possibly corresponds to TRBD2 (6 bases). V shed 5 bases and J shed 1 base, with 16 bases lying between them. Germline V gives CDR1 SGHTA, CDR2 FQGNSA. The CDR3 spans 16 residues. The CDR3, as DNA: TGTGCCAGCAGCCCTCGGCCAGGAGGGGGCACAGATACGCAGTATTTT. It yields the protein CASSPRPGGGTDTQYF.

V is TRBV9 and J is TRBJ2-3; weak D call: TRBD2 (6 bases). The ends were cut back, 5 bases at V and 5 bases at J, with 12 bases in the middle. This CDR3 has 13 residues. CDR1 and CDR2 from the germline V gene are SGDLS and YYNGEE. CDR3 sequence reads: CASRSGTVDTQYF. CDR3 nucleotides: TGTGCCAGCAGGTCCGGGACTGTAGATACGCAGTATTTT.

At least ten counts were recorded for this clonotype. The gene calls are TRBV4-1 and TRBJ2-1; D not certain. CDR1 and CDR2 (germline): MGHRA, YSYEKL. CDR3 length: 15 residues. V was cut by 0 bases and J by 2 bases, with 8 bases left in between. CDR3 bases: TGCGCCAGCAGCCAAGAGGCAGGTCCCTACAATGAGCAGTTCTTC. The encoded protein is CASSQEAGPYNEQFF.